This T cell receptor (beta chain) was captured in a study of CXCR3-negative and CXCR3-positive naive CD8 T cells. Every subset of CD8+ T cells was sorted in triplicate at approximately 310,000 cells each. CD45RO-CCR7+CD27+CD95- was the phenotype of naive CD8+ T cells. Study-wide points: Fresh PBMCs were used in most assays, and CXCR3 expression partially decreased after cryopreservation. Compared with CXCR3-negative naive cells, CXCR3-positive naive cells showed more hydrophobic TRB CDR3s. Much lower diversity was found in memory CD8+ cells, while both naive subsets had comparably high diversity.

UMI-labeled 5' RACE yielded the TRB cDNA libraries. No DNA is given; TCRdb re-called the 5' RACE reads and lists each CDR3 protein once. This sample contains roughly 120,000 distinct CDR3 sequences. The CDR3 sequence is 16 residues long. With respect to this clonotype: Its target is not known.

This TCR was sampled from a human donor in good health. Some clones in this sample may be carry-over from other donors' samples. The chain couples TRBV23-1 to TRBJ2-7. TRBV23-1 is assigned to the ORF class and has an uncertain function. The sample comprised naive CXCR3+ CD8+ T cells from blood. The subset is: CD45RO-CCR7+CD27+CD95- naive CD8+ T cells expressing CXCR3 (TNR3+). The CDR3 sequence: CASSFLLAGGSYEQYF.